These T cell receptor beta chains were read from a single sample in a study of CD8 T cells in ankylosing spondylitis. TCRdb reprocessed the 5' RACE reads via MiXCR and lists one record per CDR3 protein. The sample yields 300,000 to 350,000 distinct CDR3 sequences, less than 25% seen once. The specimen was blood, either unsorted or a sorted T cell fraction (not recorded which). Receptors were obtained from a female donor with ankylosing spondylitis or in good health (not recorded which). Each CDR3 is given with its conserved first and last residue. The listing skips clone size in some rows; elsewhere it reads once, few, many or a size class.

V	size	CDR3
TRBV20-1	many	CSALTAGNQPQHF
TRBV12-3/TRBV12-4	few	CASRVGQGQEQYF
TRBV5-1	few	CASSLIPGGYADTQYF
TRBV12-3/TRBV12-4	many	CASSPDGSWSRDTEAFF
TRBV20-1	-	CRPTSGSLEQYF
TRBV29-1	many	CSVLRSYEQYF
TRBV7-8	-	CASSLITGVRNTEAFF
TRBV29-1	-	CSVENRGSYGYTF
TRBV7-3	few	CASSRGLPGELFF
TRBV10-3	-	CAISDYDSSYNEQFF
TRBV30	-	CAWSRVNTEAFF
TRBV10-3	-	CAIRKGSGANVLTF
TRBV12-3/TRBV12-4	-	CASSWDTYEQYF
TRBV9	-	CASSVRQGGETQYF
TRBV12-3/TRBV12-4	many	CASRLAGEADTQYF
TRBV28	-	CASSLGQFNSPLHF
TRBV29-1	-	CSARGGPNVEAFF
TRBV29-1	many	CSGEGGSTEAFF
TRBV5-1	once	CASSLVESEAFF
TRBV21-1	-	CASRDRGRPYEQYF
TRBV11-2	few	CASSLVPKTEAFF
TRBV6-5	few	CASSYRGVNQPQHF
TRBV11-2	-	CASSLGGVGTATNEKLFF
TRBV6-1	-	CASRARDTQYF
TRBV12-3/TRBV12-4	few	CASSLESGRLAGVGGDTQYF
TRBV20-1	few	CSARDLLSRSTDTQYF
TRBV29-1	many	CSVDIGYTF
TRBV20-1	few	CSARDGIAGILIF
TRBV6-1	-	CASSPPTTMWAGELFF
TRBV6-2/TRBV6-3	few	CASSYRESSYNEQFF
TRBV20-1	many	CSAGLAGALEQYF
TRBV12-3/TRBV12-4	few	CASSLGEGSKWGTQYF
TRBV10-3	few	CATSPGAAYEQYF
TRBV12-3/TRBV12-4	-	CASSLAGYNQPQHF
TRBV28	few	CASRGQGSYNEQFF
TRBV5-1	many	CASSPRGTGNTIYF
TRBV27	few	CASSLGAPGNTEAFF
TRBV20-1	-	CSAEDSSYEQYF
TRBV6-2/TRBV6-3	-	CASSAFVGGVEYF
TRBV4-3	few	CASSQDASLGGDTQYF
TRBV5-6	-	CASSLRGHFNTEAFF
TRBV7-9	-	CASSGTLGQGWADTQYF
TRBV7-7	-	CASSYDRVSEQFF